The sequence of this T cell receptor (beta chain) was determined in a study of low-dose radiotherapy and immunotherapy resistance in tumors. Study context: Treatment of Cohort 1 consisted of 0.5 Gy per fraction every 2 weeks, adding up to 6.5 Gy. Starting cycle 1 day 1, oral aspirin 300 mg was given daily for four cycles.

Germline V gene lookup returns CDR1 SGHRS and CDR2 YFSETQ. The CDR3 extends over 14 amino acids. V shed 5 bases and J 4 bases; nucleotides not matched to a gene: 8. This clonotype was seen many times. Covering alpha and beta chains, TRAV- and TRBV-specific primers were used for the first-strand cDNA. The authors amplified TCRs for 20 to 25 PCR cycles with a constant-region primer and a V-primer adapter. TCRdb re-derived calls from the reads in MiXCR, one entry per CDR3 protein. The sample lists 64,000 or so distinct CDR3 sequences, around 31% occurring once. Time point indicated: before trial treatment. Low-dose radiotherapy and low-dose cyclophosphamide, together with aspirin, ipilimumab and nivolumab, were given to donors.

This rearrangement joins TRBV5-1 to TRBJ1-1; 7 bases align to TRBD1. This TCR came from a female donor with ovarian cancer. Sample: PBMCs, taken before treatment. The CDR3 protein is CASSQTGWSTEAFF. DNA for the CDR3: TGCGCCAGCAGTCAGACAGGGTGGAGCACTGAAGCTTTCTTT.